Listed below are T cell receptor beta chains from one sample, sequenced in a study of T cells after yellow fever vaccination. Each CDR3 protein is one row after TCRdb ran MiXCR on the 5' RACE reads. Among fewer than 400,000 distinct CDR3 sequences listed, about 6% were seen once. Sequences were derived from PBMCs, sampled 5 days after the yellow fever booster vaccination. The receptors originated from a young man who received the YFV17D yellow fever vaccine. Each CDR3 is given without its conserved first and last residue. The size of a clone is reported for some rows only, either as once, few or many, or as a class for expanded clones.

clone_size,v_call,cdr3_length,cdr3_aa
-,TRBV7-2,13,ASSPGLVRGHEQF
-,TRBV20-1,9,SPVSLETQY
-,TRBV7-3,14,ASSPRQHRRNQPQH
many,TRBV12-3/TRBV12-4,13,ASSFAGGRGNTQY
-,TRBV20-1,15,SATPAGLEWGTDTQY
-,TRBV5-1,12,ASSLVYSGTEAF
-,TRBV7-2,13,ASQKGPGYNSPLH
-,TRBV12-3/TRBV12-4,13,ASSLFGGSNQPQH
many,TRBV27,13,ASSLGGANTGELF
few,TRBV24-1,11,ATSAPEQETQY
many,TRBV12-3/TRBV12-4,12,ASILRDRGHEQY
many,TRBV12-3/TRBV12-4,11,ASSLVAGNEQF
few,TRBV18,12,ASSLQGAYNEQF
few,TRBV12-3/TRBV12-4,9,ASRGVHEQF
-,TRBV28,11,ASLQGFSYGYT
few,TRBV6-5,13,ASSYSTDRDSEAF
few,TRBV12-3/TRBV12-4,13,ASNTDSSSTDTQH